This T cell receptor (beta chain) was retrieved from a study of control samples from healthy donors and cancer patients. The protocol was immunoSEQ multiplex PCR, while the TCRdb copy is restricted to in-frame clones and leaves out a portion. The data show 130,000 to 150,000 clones, roughly nine tenths seen once. Germline CDR1 is LNHDA and CDR2 is SQIVND (reference sequence). The ends lost 5 bases at V and 4 bases at J; junction bases unmatched: 8. The CDR3 is made up of 16 amino acids. This clone appeared a single time. The TCR comes from a man aged 30 to 39 in good health. The V gene is TRBV19, the J gene TRBJ2-3, with 11 bases aligning to TRBD1. Sequencing used blood. This CDR3 reads CASSLWTGGMADTQYF. CDR3 bases: TGTGCCAGTAGTCTTTGGACAGGGGGCATGGCAGATACGCAGTATTTT.